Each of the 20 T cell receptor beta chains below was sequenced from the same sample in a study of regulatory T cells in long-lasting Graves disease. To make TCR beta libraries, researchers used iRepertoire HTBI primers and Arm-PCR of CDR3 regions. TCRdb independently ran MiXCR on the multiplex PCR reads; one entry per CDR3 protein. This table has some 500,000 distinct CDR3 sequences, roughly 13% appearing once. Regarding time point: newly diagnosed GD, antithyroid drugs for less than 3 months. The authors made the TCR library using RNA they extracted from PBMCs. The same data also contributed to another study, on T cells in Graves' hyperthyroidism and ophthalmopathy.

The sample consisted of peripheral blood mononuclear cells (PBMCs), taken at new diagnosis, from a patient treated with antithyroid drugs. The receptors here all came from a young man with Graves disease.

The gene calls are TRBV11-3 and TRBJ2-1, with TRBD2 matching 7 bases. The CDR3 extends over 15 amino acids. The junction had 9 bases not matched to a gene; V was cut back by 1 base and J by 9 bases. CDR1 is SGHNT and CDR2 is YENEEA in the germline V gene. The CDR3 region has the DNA TGTGCCAGCAGCTTAGTTTCTAGCGGTTTGGGTGAGCAGTTCTTC. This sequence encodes CASSLVSSGLGEQFF.

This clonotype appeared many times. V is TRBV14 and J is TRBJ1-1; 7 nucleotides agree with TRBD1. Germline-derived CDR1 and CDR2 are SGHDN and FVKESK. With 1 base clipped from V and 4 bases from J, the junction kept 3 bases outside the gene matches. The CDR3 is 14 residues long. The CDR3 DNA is TGTGCCAGCAGCCAAGTTACAGGGGCCACTGAAGCTTTCTTT. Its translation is CASSQVTGATEAFF.

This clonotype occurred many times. CDR3 nucleotide sequence: TGCAGTGCTAACACCGGGACGACTAATGGCTACACCTTC. Encoded protein: CSANTGTTNGYTF. The J gene is TRBJ1-2, the V gene TRBV20-1; tentative D call: TRBD1 (5 bases). V gave up 4 bases and J gave up 6 bases, with 15 bases separating them. The CDR3 has 13 residues. Germline V gene lookup returns CDR1 DFQATT and CDR2 SNEGSKA (reference sequence).

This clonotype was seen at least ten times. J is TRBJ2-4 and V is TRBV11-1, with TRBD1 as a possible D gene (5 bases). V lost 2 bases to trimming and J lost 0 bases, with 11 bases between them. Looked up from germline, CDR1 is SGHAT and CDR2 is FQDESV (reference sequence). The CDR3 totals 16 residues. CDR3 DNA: TGTGCCAGCAGCTTAACGACAGCCCTAGCCAAAAACATTCAGTACTTC. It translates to CASSLTTALAKNIQYF.

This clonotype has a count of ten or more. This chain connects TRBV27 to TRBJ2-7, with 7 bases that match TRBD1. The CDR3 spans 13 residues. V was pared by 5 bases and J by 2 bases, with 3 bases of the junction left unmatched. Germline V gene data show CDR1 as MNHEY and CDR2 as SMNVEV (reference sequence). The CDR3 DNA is TGTGCCAGCAGTGACAGGGCCGCCTACGAGCAGTACTTC. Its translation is CASSDRAAYEQYF.

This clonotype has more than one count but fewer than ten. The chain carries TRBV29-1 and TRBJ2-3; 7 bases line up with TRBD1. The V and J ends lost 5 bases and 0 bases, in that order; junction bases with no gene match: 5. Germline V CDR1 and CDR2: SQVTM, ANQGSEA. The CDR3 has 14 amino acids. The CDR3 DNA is TGCAGCGTTAGGAAGGGGGCTAGCACAGATACGCAGTATTTT. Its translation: CSVRKGASTDTQYF.

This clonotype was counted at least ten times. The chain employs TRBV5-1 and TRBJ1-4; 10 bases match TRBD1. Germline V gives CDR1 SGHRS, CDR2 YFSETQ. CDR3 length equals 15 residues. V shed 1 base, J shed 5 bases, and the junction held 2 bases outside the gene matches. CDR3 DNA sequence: TGCGCCAGCAGCTTGTCGGGACAGGGGAATGAAAAACTGTTTTTT. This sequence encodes CASSLSGQGNEKLFF.

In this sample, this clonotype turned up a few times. In DNA, the CDR3 is TGTGCCAGCAGACAAAGTGGGAGGGGGAATGAGCAGTTCTTC. Translating it yields CASRQSGRGNEQFF. J is TRBJ2-1 and V is TRBV14; D may be TRBD2 (7 bases). Germline V gene data show CDR1 as SGHDN and CDR2 as FVKESK. The V end lost 6 bases, the J end lost 7 bases, and 16 bases lay between the germline ends. The CDR3 covers 14 residues.

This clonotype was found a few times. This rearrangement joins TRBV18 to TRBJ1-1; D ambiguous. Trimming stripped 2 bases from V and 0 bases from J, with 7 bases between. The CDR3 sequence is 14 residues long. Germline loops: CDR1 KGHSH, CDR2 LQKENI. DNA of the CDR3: TGTGCCAGCTCACCAAACAGCTTGAACACTGAAGCTTTCTTT. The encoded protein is CASSPNSLNTEAFF.

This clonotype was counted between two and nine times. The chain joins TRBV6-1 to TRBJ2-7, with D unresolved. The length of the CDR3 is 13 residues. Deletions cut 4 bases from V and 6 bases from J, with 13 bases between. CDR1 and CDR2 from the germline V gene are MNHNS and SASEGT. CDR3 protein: CASSVSRAREQYF. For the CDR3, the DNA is TGTGCCAGCAGTGTGAGCCGAGCCCGCGAGCAGTACTTC.

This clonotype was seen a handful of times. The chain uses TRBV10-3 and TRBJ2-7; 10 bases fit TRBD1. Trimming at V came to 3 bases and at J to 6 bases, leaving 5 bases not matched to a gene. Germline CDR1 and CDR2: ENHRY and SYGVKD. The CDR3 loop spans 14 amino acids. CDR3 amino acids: CAISEGTGVTEQYF. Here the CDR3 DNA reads TGTGCCATCAGTGAAGGGACAGGGGTTACCGAGCAGTACTTC.

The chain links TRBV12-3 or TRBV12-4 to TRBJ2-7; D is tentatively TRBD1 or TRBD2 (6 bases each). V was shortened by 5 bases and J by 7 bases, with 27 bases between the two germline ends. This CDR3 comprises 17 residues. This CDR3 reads CASSVRAWGAGTQEQYF. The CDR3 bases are TGTGCCAGCAGTGTTCGGGCCTGGGGGGCAGGGACCCAAGAGCAGTACTTC.

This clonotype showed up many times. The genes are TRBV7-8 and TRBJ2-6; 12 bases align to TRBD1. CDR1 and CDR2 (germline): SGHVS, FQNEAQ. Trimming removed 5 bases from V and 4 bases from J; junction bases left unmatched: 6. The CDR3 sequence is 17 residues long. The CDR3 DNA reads TGTGCCAGCAGCAACCGGGACAGGGGGCGAGGGGCCAACGTCCTGACTTTC. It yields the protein CASSNRDRGRGANVLTF.

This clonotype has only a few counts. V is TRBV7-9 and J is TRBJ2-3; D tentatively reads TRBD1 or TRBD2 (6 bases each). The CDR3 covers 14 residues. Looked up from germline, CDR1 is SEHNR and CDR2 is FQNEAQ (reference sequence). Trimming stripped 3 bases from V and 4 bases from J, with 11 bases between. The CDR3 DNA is TGTGCCAGCAGCTTTGGGGGGCACCCAGATACGCAGTATTTT. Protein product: CASSFGGHPDTQYF.

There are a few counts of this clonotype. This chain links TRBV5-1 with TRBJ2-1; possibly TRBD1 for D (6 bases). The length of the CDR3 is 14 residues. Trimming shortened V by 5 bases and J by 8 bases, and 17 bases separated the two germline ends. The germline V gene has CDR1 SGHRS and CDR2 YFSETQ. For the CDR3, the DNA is TGCGCCAGCAGACCAGGGGCAAATAGCGATGAGCAGTTCTTC. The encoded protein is CASRPGANSDEQFF.

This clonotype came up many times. The CDR3 nucleotides are TGTGCCAGCATTAGGGTAGAGTCCTACAATGAGCAGTTCTTC. Amino acid sequence: CASIRVESYNEQFF. The chain couples TRBV7-9 to TRBJ2-1; D is ambiguous. This CDR3 has 14 residues. V shed 7 bases and J shed 1 base, with 11 bases lying between them. Germline loops: CDR1 SEHNR, CDR2 FQNEAQ (reference sequence).

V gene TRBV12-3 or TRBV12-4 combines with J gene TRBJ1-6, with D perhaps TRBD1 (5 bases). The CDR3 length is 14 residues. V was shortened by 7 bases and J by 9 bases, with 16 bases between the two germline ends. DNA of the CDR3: TGTGCCAGCACCAAGTGGCAGGGTGCTTCACCCCTCCACTTT. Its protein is CASTKWQGASPLHF.

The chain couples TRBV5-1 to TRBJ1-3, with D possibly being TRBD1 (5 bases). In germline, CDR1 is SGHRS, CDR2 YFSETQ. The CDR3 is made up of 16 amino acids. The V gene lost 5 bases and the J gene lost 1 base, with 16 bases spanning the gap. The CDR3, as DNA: TGCGCCAGCAGGCGATGGGGGGAAGGATCTGGAAACACCATATATTTT. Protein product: CASRRWGEGSGNTIYF.

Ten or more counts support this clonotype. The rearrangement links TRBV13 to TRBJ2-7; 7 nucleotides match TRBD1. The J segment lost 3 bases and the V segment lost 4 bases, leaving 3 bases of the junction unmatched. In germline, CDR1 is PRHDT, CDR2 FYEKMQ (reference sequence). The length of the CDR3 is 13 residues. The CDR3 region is CASSSGQVYEQYF. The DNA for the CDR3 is TGTGCCAGCAGCTCAGGACAGGTCTACGAGCAGTACTTC.

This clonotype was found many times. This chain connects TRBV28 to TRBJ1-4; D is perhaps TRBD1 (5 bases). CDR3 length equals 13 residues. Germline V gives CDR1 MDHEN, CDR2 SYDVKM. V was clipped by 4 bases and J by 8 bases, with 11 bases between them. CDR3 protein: CASSYSGREKLFF. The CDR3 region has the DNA TGTGCCAGCAGTTACTCGGGACGGGAAAAACTGTTTTTT.